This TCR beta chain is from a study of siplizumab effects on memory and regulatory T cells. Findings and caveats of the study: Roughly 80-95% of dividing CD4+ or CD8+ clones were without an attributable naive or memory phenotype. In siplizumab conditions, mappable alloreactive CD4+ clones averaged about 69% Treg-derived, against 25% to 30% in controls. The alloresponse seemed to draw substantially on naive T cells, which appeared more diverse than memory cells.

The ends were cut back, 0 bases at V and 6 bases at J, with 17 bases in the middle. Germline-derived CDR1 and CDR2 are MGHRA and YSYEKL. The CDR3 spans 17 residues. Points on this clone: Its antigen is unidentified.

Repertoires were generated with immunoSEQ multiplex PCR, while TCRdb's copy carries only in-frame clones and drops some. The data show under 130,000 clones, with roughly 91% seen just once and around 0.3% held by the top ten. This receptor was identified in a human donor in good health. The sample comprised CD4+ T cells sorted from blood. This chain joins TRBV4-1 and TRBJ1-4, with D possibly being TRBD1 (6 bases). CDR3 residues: CASSQEPGSGGDEKLFF. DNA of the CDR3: TGCGCCAGCAGCCAAGAACCCGGGAGTGGGGGCGATGAAAAACTGTTTTTT.